Sequencing of this TCR beta chain was carried out in a study of shared T cell receptors in the human thymus. Sequencing was performed with immunoSEQ multiplex PCR; in TCRdb, only in-frame clones are kept and a portion is missing. This sample carries 630,000 or so clones, around 87% of them seen once, and the ten largest clones take 0.0094%. The V gene's germline CDR1 is SGHAT and CDR2 FQNNGV. V gave up 5 bases and J gave up 4 bases; unmatched junction bases: 16. The CDR3 consists of 17 residues. The sample also formed part of further work on human thymus T cells. That report adds: Corrective cardiac surgery supplied the resected thymus tissue. Among thymic and blood repertoires, usage of V and J genes appeared biased.

This TCR was recovered from a boy in the first two years of life with a congenital heart defect. The sequenced sample consisted of thymocytes. J is TRBJ2-5 and V is TRBV11-2; 7 nucleotides align to TRBD1. CDR3 sequence reads: CASSKQEQGQSGETQYF. CDR3 coding DNA: TGTGCCAGCAGCAAACAGGAACAGGGGCAGTCGGGAGAGACCCAGTACTTC.